A single sample gave rise to the 13 T cell receptor beta chains below, sequenced in a study of T-cell reconstitution after alpha-beta-depleted transplantation in children. The authors prepared the TCRbeta library with unique molecular identifiers. TCRdb itself ran the PCR reads through MiXCR, one entry per CDR3 protein. This sample has approximately 500,000 distinct CDR3 sequences; more than 9% occur once, and the top ten carry 2%. The sample here was PBMCs, taken before TCRalphabeta/CD19-depleted stem cell transplant. All receptors derive from a child aged 2 to 10 with inherited bone marrow failure, due to receive a stem cell transplant.

This clonotype was found many times. This chain links TRBV13 with TRBJ2-3; tentatively, D is TRBD2 (6 bases). This CDR3 comprises 17 residues. Germline V gene sequence: CDR1 PRHDT, CDR2 FYEKMQ (reference sequence). Trimming took off 5 bases at V and 5 bases at J, with 23 bases between the two ends. In DNA, the CDR3 is TGTGCCAGCAGCGGCCCCTCGGGTGGGGGACTGCTAGATACGCAGTATTTT. Amino acids: CASSGPSGGGLLDTQYF. The variable domain in full, with the rest retrieved from reference TRBV13 and TRBJ2-3, is AAGVIQSPRHLIKEKRETATLKCYPIPRHDTVYWYQQGPGQDPQFLISFYEKMQSDKGSIPDRFSAQQFSDYHSELNMSSLELGDSALYFCASSGPSGGGLLDTQYFGPGTRLTVL.

This clonotype was seen many times. The CDR3 reads CSARDSRTGIAYEQYF. Here the CDR3 DNA reads TGCAGTGCTAGAGATTCCCGGACAGGGATTGCCTACGAGCAGTACTTC. The chain has TRBV20-1 and TRBJ2-7; TRBD1 aligns across 8 bases. The CDR3 totals 16 residues. CDR1 is DFQATT and CDR2 is SNEGSKA in the germline V gene (reference sequence). V shed 0 bases, J shed 2 bases, and the junction held 9 bases outside the gene matches.

The table lists this clonotype with many counts. In DNA, the CDR3 is TGTGCCATCCTTGGGGAGGGGACTAACACCAAAGAGACCCAGTACTTC. Protein sequence: CAILGEGTNTKETQYF. V gene TRBV27 combines with J gene TRBJ2-5; 7 positions match TRBD2. The CDR3 sequence is 16 residues long. In germline, CDR1 is MNHEY, CDR2 SMNVEV (reference sequence). With V trimmed by 10 bases and J by 3 bases, 17 bases remained unmatched.

This clonotype was counted ten times or more. The rearrangement links TRBV4-3 to TRBJ2-2; D possibly corresponds to TRBD2 (5 bases). V gave up 1 base and J gave up 6 bases, with 18 bases separating them. CDR1 and CDR2 (germline): LGHNA, YSLEER. This CDR3 contains 17 residues. The CDR3 reads CASSQGTKPRAAGELFF. For the CDR3, the DNA is TGCGCCAGCAGCCAAGGAACAAAACCGAGGGCAGCCGGGGAGCTGTTTTTT.

The count of this clonotype is one. A much larger clone lies one base from this, so it may be a read error. This chain connects TRBV10-3 to TRBJ2-3; D may correspond to TRBD1 or TRBD2 (6 bases each). CDR3 length: 14 amino acids. Trimming took 6 bases from V and 5 from J, leaving 15 bases between them. Germline values: CDR1 ENHRY, CDR2 SYGVKD. CDR3: CAISWGRGGDTQYF. In nucleotides, the CDR3 is TGTGCCATCAGCTGGGGCAGGGGAGGAGATACGCAGTATTTT.

This clonotype was counted at least ten times. The chain recombines TRBV7-9 with TRBJ2-7; 8 bases are a match to TRBD2. V was pared by 5 bases and J by 4 bases, with 7 bases of the junction left unmatched. Germline V gene data show CDR1 as SEHNR and CDR2 as FQNEAQ (reference sequence). The CDR3 length is 14 residues. CDR3 nucleotides: TGTGCCAGCAGCCTAGAGGGACTAGTGTACGAGCAGTACTTC. It codes for CASSLEGLVYEQYF.

The chain is built from TRBV28 and TRBJ1-1; TRBD1 matches 8 bases. Germline V gene sequence: CDR1 MDHEN, CDR2 SYDVKM. This CDR3 comprises 17 residues. The junction had 17 bases not matched to a gene; V was cut back by 10 bases and J by 1 base. The CDR3: CATLPPTGGAANTEAFF. DNA of the CDR3: TGTGCCACCCTCCCCCCAACAGGGGGAGCCGCGAACACTGAAGCTTTCTTT.

The rearrangement uses TRBV24-1 and TRBJ2-5; D is unclear. The CDR3 is 13 amino acids. Trimming took off 9 bases at V and 3 bases at J, with 13 bases between the two ends. Germline CDR1 is KGHDR and CDR2 is SFDVKD. CDR3 in DNA: TGTGCCACCCAACCGACGCTGGAAGAGACCCAGTACTTC. Its protein product is CATQPTLEETQYF.

As concerns this clonotype: This may arise from a read error, as a much more abundant clone is one base away. This sequence joins TRBV12-3 or TRBV12-4 and TRBJ2-5; the D gene is possibly TRBD1 (6 bases). V was cut by 3 bases and J by 5 bases, with 10 bases left in between. The CDR3 has 13 amino acids. CDR3 bases: TGTGCCAGCAGTTTGAGCCAGGGGGAGACCCAGTACTTC. This gives the protein CASSLSQGETQYF.

This clonotype was detected ten times or more. This chain uses TRBV11-2 with TRBJ2-7; 7 bases line up with TRBD1. This CDR3 spans 12 amino acids. J lost 5 bases, V lost 9 bases, and 7 bases had no gene match. The germline CDR1 and CDR2 sequences are SGHAT and FQNNGV. CDR3 sequence: CASQGGYHEQYF. CDR3 in DNA: TGTGCCAGTCAAGGGGGCTACCACGAGCAGTACTTC.

V is TRBV3-1 and J is TRBJ1-6; possibly TRBD1 for D (5 bases). CDR3 length: 15 amino acids. CDR1 is LGHDT and CDR2 is YNNKEL in the germline V gene (reference sequence). V dropped 0 bases and J dropped 10 bases, with 13 bases sitting between them. The CDR3 sequence: CASSQELREDSPLHF. The CDR3 DNA reads TGTGCCAGCAGCCAAGAGCTCAGGGAGGACTCACCCCTCCACTTT. Together with reference TRBV3-1 and TRBJ1-6, the CDR3 gives the full variable domain: DTAVSQTPKYLVTQMGNDKSIKCEQNLGHDTMYWYKQDSKKFLKIMFSYNNKELIINETVPNRFSPKSPDKAHLNLHINSLELGDSAVYFCASSQELREDSPLHFGNGTRLTVT.

This clonotype has ten or more counts. This chain joins TRBV12-3 or TRBV12-4 and TRBJ1-2; D ambiguous. The CDR3 covers 12 residues. The V gene lost 2 bases and the J gene lost 4 bases, with 5 bases spanning the gap. CDR3 sequence: CASSLYPYGYTF. CDR3 DNA: TGTGCCAGCAGTTTATATCCCTATGGCTACACCTTC.

This clonotype was counted ten times or more. The rearrangement uses TRBV5-1 and TRBJ1-6; D gene uncertain. The germline CDR1 and CDR2 sequences are SGHRS and YFSETQ. The CDR3 runs to 15 residues. V was shortened by 2 bases and J by 8 bases, with 14 bases between the two germline ends. CDR3 loop: CASSFSRRLDSPLHF. CDR3 DNA sequence: TGCGCCAGCAGCTTTTCCAGGAGACTGGATTCACCCCTCCACTTT.